A selection of T cell receptor beta chains follows, all from one sample in a study of cytomegalovirus exposure and HLA in healthy donors. Profiling relied on immunoSEQ multiplex PCR, and the TCRdb table lists in-frame clones only, not all of them. Recorded for this sample: tens of thousands of clones. Sequences were obtained from PBMCs. All receptors come from an older woman in good health and CMV-seropositive. CDR3s include the opening cysteine and the closing phenylalanine or tryptophan. The order of the fields is CDR3 length, D gene, V gene, J gene, CDR3 DNA, CDR3 protein. D genes are given only for firm matches.

CDR3 length: 13
D gene: -
V gene: TRBV11-3
J gene: TRBJ1-2
CDR3 DNA: TGTGCCAGCAGTATAAGCGGGAACTATGGCTACACCTTC
CDR3 protein: CASSISGNYGYTF

CDR3 length: 15
D gene: -
V gene: TRBV11-2
J gene: TRBJ2-2
CDR3 DNA: TGTGCCAGCAGTTTGCTCGGGACACTTACCGGGGAGCTGTTTTTT
CDR3 protein: CASSLLGTLTGELFF

CDR3 length: 14
D gene: TRBD1
V gene: TRBV7-7
J gene: TRBJ1-1
CDR3 DNA: TGTGCTAGCAGCTGCTACAGGGGGAACACTGAAGCTTTCTTT
CDR3 protein: CASSCYRGNTEAFF

CDR3 length: 14
D gene: -
V gene: TRBV6-5
J gene: TRBJ2-3
CDR3 DNA: TGTGCCAGCAGTTACTCGCTAGTGACAGATACGCAGTATTTT
CDR3 protein: CASSYSLVTDTQYF

CDR3 length: 15
D gene: -
V gene: TRBV4-3
J gene: TRBJ1-1
CDR3 DNA: TGCGCCAGCAGCCAAGAAATTTCCTTGAACACTGAAGCTTTCTTT
CDR3 protein: CASSQEISLNTEAFF

CDR3 length: 14
D gene: TRBD1
V gene: TRBV19
J gene: TRBJ2-7
CDR3 DNA: TGTGCCAGTAGTAACAGGGGCCTCAGCTCCGAGCAGTACTTC
CDR3 protein: CASSNRGLSSEQYF

CDR3 length: 13
D gene: -
V gene: TRBV6-1
J gene: TRBJ2-7
CDR3 DNA: TGTGCCAGCAGCGTGCAGGTCTCCTACGAGCAGTACTTC
CDR3 protein: CASSVQVSYEQYF

CDR3 length: 12
D gene: -
V gene: TRBV6-5
J gene: TRBJ1-2
CDR3 DNA: TGTGCCAGCAGTTACTCCGGGGGTGGCTACACCTTC
CDR3 protein: CASSYSGGGYTF

CDR3 length: 15
D gene: -
V gene: TRBV5-1
J gene: TRBJ2-2
CDR3 DNA: TGCGCCAGCACATTGGGCCTTCGGGGCACCGGGGAGCTGTTTTTT
CDR3 protein: CASTLGLRGTGELFF

CDR3 length: 14
D gene: -
V gene: TRBV5-1
J gene: TRBJ1-2
CDR3 DNA: TGCGCCAGCAGCTTGGACGGGGGTTTCTATGGCTACACCTTC
CDR3 protein: CASSLDGGFYGYTF

CDR3 length: 15
D gene: TRBD1
V gene: TRBV19
J gene: TRBJ2-7
CDR3 DNA: TGTGCCAGCCGGTCGGGGACAGGGGGGGTCTACGAGCAGTACTTC
CDR3 protein: CASRSGTGGVYEQYF

CDR3 length: 16
D gene: -
V gene: TRBV7-9
J gene: TRBJ2-2
CDR3 DNA: TGTGCCAGCAGCTTACGACAGCCCCCAAACACCGGGGAGCTGTTTTTT
CDR3 protein: CASSLRQPPNTGELFF

CDR3 length: 16
D gene: TRBD1
V gene: TRBV27
J gene: TRBJ1-6
CDR3 DNA: TGTGCCAGCAGTACCCCCTTGGGACAGGGGGGATCACCCCTCCACTTT
CDR3 protein: CASSTPLGQGGSPLHF

CDR3 length: 14
D gene: -
V gene: TRBV5-5
J gene: TRBJ1-1
CDR3 DNA: TGTGCCAGCAGCTTGGGTCCTGGGGGGACTGAAGCTTTCTTT
CDR3 protein: CASSLGPGGTEAFF

CDR3 length: 13
D gene: -
V gene: TRBV25-1
J gene: TRBJ1-1
CDR3 DNA: TGTGCCAGCAGTGTCACAGGGACCACTGAAGCTTTCTTT
CDR3 protein: CASSVTGTTEAFF

CDR3 length: 18
D gene: -
V gene: TRBV5-6
J gene: TRBJ1-2
CDR3 DNA: TGTGCCAGCAGCTTGCCCCAAGTCGGACAGCCCACTAACTATGGCTACACCTTC
CDR3 protein: CASSLPQVGQPTNYGYTF

CDR3 length: 13
D gene: -
V gene: TRBV19
J gene: TRBJ2-7
CDR3 DNA: TGTGCCAGTAGGAACGGGGGCTCCTACGAGCAGTACTTC
CDR3 protein: CASRNGGSYEQYF

CDR3 length: 12
D gene: -
V gene: TRBV29-1
J gene: TRBJ2-7
CDR3 DNA: TGCAGCGCCGCTCGGGGGGCCCACGAGCAGTACTTC
CDR3 protein: CSAARGAHEQYF

CDR3 length: 15
D gene: -
V gene: TRBV9
J gene: TRBJ2-3
CDR3 DNA: TGTGCCAGCAGCGGCGGGTGGCTAGTCACAGATACGCAGTATTTT
CDR3 protein: CASSGGWLVTDTQYF

CDR3 length: 17
D gene: -
V gene: TRBV13
J gene: TRBJ1-3
CDR3 DNA: TGTGCCAGCACGCTGAGGGAGAGAGCCGGGGCTGGAAACACCATATATTTT
CDR3 protein: CASTLRERAGAGNTIYF

CDR3 length: 15
D gene: -
V gene: TRBV6-5
J gene: TRBJ2-2
CDR3 DNA: TGTGCCAGCTGTCCGGGACTGGCTAACACCGGGGAGCTGTTTTTT
CDR3 protein: CASCPGLANTGELFF

CDR3 length: 14
D gene: -
V gene: TRBV11-2
J gene: TRBJ1-2
CDR3 DNA: TGTGCCAGCAGCCCCGAGGGAGGGCTCCATGGCTACACCTTC
CDR3 protein: CASSPEGGLHGYTF

CDR3 length: 16
D gene: TRBD1
V gene: TRBV27
J gene: TRBJ2-1
CDR3 DNA: TGTGCCAGCAGTTTGGCAGGGGGTCCCAACTACAATGAGCAGTTCTTC
CDR3 protein: CASSLAGGPNYNEQFF

CDR3 length: 16
D gene: TRBD2
V gene: TRBV19
J gene: TRBJ2-1
CDR3 DNA: TGTGCCAGTAGTATAGGCCCAGCGGGGAGAGACAATGAGCAGTTCTTC
CDR3 protein: CASSIGPAGRDNEQFF

CDR3 length: 11
D gene: -
V gene: TRBV20-1
J gene: TRBJ1-1
CDR3 DNA: TGCAGTGATAACAGGGTGGCTGAAGATTTCTTT
CDR3 protein: CSDNRVAEDFF